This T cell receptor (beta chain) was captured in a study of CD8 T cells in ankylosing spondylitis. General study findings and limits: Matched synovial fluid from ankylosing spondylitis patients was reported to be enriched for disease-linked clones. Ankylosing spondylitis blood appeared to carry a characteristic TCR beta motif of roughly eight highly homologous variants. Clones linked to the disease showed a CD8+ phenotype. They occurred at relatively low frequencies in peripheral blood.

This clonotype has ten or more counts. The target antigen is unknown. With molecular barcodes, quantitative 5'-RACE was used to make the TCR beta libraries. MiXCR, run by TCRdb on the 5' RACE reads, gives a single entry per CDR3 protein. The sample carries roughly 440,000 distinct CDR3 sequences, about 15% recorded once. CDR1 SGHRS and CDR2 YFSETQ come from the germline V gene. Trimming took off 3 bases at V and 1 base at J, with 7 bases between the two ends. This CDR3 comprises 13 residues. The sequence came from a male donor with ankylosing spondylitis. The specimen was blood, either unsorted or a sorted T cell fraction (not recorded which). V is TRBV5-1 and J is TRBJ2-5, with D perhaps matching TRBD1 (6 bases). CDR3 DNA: TGCGCCAGCAGCTGGGACACCCAAGAGACCCAGTACTTC. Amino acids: CASSWDTQETQYF.